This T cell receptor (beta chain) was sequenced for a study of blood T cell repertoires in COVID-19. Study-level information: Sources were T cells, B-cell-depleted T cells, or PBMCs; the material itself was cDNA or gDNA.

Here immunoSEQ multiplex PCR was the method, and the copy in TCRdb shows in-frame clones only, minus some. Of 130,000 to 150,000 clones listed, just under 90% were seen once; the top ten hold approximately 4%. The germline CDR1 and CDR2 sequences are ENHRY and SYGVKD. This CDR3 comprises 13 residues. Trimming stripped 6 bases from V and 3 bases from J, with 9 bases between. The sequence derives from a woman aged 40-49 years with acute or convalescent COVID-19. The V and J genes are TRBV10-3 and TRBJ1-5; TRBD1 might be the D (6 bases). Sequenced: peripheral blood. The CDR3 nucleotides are TGTGCCATCAGCTCGGGACACAATCAGCCCCAGCATTTT. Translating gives CAISSGHNQPQHF.